This TCR beta chain was sequenced in a study of T cell clonotyping in hematopoietic cell transplantation. Study outcomes and limitations: Recipient TCR diversity dropped after transplant; expanded clonotypes rose from day 30 to 180.

CDR3 length: 15 residues. The ends were cut back, 0 bases at V and 4 bases at J, with 10 bases in the middle. Looked up from germline, CDR1 is MNHEY and CDR2 is SMNVEV (reference sequence). Produced via immunoSEQ multiplex PCR; TCRdb's table is partial and in-frame only. The profile covers 16,000 or so clones, with roughly 93% appearing a single time and roughly 1.8% taken by the ten largest. Turning to this clone: Its antigen is as yet unknown.

Time point meaning: recipient sample about 28 days before transplant, after cytoreduction. This chain joins TRBV27 and TRBJ1-5; tentatively, D is TRBD1 (5 bases). Source: peripheral blood mononuclear cells, taken before stem cell transplant. This TCR was recovered from a man between 18 and 35 years old with biphenotypic leukemia. Some clones in this sample may be carry-over from other donors' samples. The CDR3 loop is CASSLSWDPNQPQHF. The CDR3 DNA is TGTGCCAGCAGTTTATCATGGGACCCTAATCAGCCCCAGCATTTT.